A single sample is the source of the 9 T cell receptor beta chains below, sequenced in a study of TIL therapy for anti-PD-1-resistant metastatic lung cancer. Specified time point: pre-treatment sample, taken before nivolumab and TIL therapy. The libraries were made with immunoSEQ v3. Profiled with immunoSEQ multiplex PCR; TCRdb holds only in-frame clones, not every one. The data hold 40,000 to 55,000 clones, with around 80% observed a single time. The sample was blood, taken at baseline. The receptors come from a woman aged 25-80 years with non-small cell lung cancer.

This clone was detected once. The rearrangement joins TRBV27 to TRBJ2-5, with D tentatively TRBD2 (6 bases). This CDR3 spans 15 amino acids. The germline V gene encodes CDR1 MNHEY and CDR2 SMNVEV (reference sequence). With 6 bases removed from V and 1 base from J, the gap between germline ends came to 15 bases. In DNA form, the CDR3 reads TGTGCCAGCAGCCGAAAGGGACTGCCCCAAGAGACCCAGTACTTC. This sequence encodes CASSRKGLPQETQYF.

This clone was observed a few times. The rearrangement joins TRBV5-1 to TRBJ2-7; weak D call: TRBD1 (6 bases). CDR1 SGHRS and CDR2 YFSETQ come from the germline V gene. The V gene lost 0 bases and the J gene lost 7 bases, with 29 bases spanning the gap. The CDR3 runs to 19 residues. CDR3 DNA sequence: TGCGCCAGCAGCTTGGTGGGGTCGGTACAGGGACCCCTCGGGTCGGAGCAGTACTTC. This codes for CASSLVGSVQGPLGSEQYF.

The CDR3 sequence is CASSSTYTGGYEKLFF. The CDR3 DNA reads as TGTGCCAGCAGCTCCACCTATACAGGGGGATATGAAAAACTGTTTTTT. The chain has TRBV5-4 and TRBJ1-4; 8 bases align to TRBD1. The CDR3 covers 16 residues. Trimming at V came to 3 bases and at J to 6 bases, leaving 10 bases not matched to a gene. CDR1 is SGHNT, CDR2 YYREEE, per germline (reference sequence).

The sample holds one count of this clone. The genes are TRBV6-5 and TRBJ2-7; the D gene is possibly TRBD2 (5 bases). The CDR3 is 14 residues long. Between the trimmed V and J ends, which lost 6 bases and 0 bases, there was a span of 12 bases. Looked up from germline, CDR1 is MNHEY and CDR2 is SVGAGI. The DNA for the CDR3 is TGTGCCAGCAGAACCGGGATCAGCTCCTACGAGCAGTACTTC. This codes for CASRTGISSYEQYF.

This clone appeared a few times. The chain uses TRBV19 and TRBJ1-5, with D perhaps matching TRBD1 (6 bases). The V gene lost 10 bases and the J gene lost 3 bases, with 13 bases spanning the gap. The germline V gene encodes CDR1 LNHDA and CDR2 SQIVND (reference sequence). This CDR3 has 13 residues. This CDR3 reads CAIGQSLNQPQHF. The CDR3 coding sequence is TGTGCCATTGGACAGTCCCTCAATCAGCCCCAGCATTTT.

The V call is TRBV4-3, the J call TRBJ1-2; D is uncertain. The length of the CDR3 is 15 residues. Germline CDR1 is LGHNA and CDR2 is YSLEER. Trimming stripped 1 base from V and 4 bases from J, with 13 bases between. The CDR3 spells CASSQVSGFGYGYTF. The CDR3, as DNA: TGCGCCAGCAGCCAAGTCTCAGGTTTCGGCTATGGCTACACCTTC.

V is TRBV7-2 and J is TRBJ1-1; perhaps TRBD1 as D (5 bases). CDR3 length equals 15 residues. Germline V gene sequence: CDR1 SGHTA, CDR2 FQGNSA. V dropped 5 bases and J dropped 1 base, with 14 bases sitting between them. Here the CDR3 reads CASSPRQLSNTEAFF. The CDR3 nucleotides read TGTGCCAGCAGCCCCAGACAGCTATCGAACACTGAAGCTTTCTTT.

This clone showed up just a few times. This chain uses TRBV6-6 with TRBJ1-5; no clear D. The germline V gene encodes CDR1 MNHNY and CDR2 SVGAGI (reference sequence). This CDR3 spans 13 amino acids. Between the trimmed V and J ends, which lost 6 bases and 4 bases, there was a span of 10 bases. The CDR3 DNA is TGTGCCAGCAGCCCTTCTTGGAATCAGCCCCAGCATTTT. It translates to CASSPSWNQPQHF.

CDR3: CASSPRGRASFSGNTIYF. As DNA, the CDR3 is TGTGCCAGCAGCCCAAGGGGAAGGGCCTCTTTCTCTGGAAACACCATATATTTT. The V call is TRBV5-6, the J call TRBJ1-3, with TRBD1 as a possible D gene (5 bases). CDR1 is SGHDT and CDR2 is YYEEEE in the germline V gene. Deletions cut 4 bases from V and 0 bases from J, with 20 bases between. This CDR3 is 18 amino acids long.